This TCR beta chain was found in a study of T cell repertoires in cytomegalovirus infection. Of note for this clonotype: Its cognate antigen is unknown.

MiXCR was run by TCRdb on the reads, yielding one entry per CDR3 protein. This sample has 830,000 or so distinct CDR3 sequences; around a third occur once, and the top ten carry around 12%. CDR3 length: 15 residues. In germline, CDR1 is MGHRA, CDR2 YSYEKL. V lost 5 bases, J lost 4 bases, and 5 bases stayed unmatched. This clonotype was obtained from a human donor in good health (CMV status not recorded). Some clones in this sample may be carry-over from other donors' samples. This chain uses TRBV4-1 with TRBJ2-1; 10 bases map to TRBD1. The sequencing here drew on cultured CD8+ T cells from PBMCs, taken from culture after CMV antigen stimulation. The CDR3, as DNA: TGCGCCAGCAGCAATCGGACAGGGGGGTACAATGAGCAGTTCTTC. This sequence encodes CASSNRTGGYNEQFF.